These 26 T cell receptor beta chains were sequenced from one sample in a study of T cells in Graves' hyperthyroidism and ophthalmopathy. TCR beta CDR3 sequences were amplified from RNA transcripts. TCR CDR3 regions were first amplified by RT-PCR with HTBI primers. MiXCR was run by TCRdb on the multiplex PCR reads, yielding one entry per CDR3 protein. The data contain 660,000 or so distinct CDR3 sequences, 20% of them seen just once; the ten biggest clones take up around a third. Sequenced sample: blood. These TCRs come from a man aged 25-40 years with Graves' ophthalmopathy.

The chain joins TRBV7-9 to TRBJ1-6; 10 nucleotides match TRBD1. Germline assignment: CDR1 SEHNR and CDR2 FQNEAQ (reference sequence). This CDR3 is 17 amino acids long. Trimming cost V 5 bases and J 5 bases; bases outside gene matches: 9. The CDR3, as DNA: TGTGCCAGCAGCCCCTACCCCGGGACAGGGGATAATTCACCCCTCCACTTT. Translated: CASSPYPGTGDNSPLHF.

This clonotype showed up just a few times. This chain joins TRBV7-2 and TRBJ2-2; 8 bases fit TRBD2. This CDR3 comprises 15 residues. Unmatched junction bases numbered 4, after V lost 3 bases and J lost 4 bases. CDR1 is SGHTA, CDR2 FQGNSA, per germline. The CDR3 bases are TGTGCCAGCAGCTTCGACGGGAGGGTCACCGGGGAGCTGTTTTTT. Its translation: CASSFDGRVTGELFF.

This clonotype showed up many times. The V gene is TRBV5-1, the J gene TRBJ2-1; D may match TRBD1 or TRBD2 (5 bases each). The germline V gene encodes CDR1 SGHRS and CDR2 YFSETQ. The V end lost 0 bases, the J end lost 6 bases, and 7 bases lay between the germline ends. The CDR3 spans 13 residues. CDR3 nucleotides: TGCGCCAGCAGCTTGGGGGGGATCAATGAGCAGTTCTTC. It yields the protein CASSLGGINEQFF.

J is TRBJ2-7 and V is TRBV7-9; possibly TRBD1 or TRBD2 for D (5 bases each). Germline assignment: CDR1 SEHNR and CDR2 FQNEAQ (reference sequence). Trimming took off 5 bases at V and 3 bases at J, with 14 bases between the two ends. This CDR3 comprises 14 residues. The CDR3 loop is CASSLWDGIYEQYF. The CDR3 DNA follows: TGTGCCAGCAGCCTATGGGACGGTATCTACGAGCAGTACTTC.

This clonotype was found a few times. The rearrangement links TRBV7-9 to TRBJ2-7, with 10 nucleotides matching TRBD2. The germline V gene has CDR1 SEHNR and CDR2 FQNEAQ (reference sequence). J lost 6 bases, V lost 2 bases, and 4 bases had no gene match. CDR3 length equals 14 residues. The CDR3 reads CASSLQREGGEQYF. The CDR3 DNA sequence: TGTGCCAGCAGCTTACAGCGGGAGGGCGGCGAGCAGTACTTC.

This chain connects TRBV9 to TRBJ2-3, with D maybe TRBD2 (5 bases). The length of the CDR3 is 15 residues. Germline CDR1 is SGDLS and CDR2 is YYNGEE. Trimming left V 4 bases short and J 7 bases short, with 19 bases between. As DNA, the CDR3 is TGTGCCAGCAGCCCAACGGGAAAGGGAAGAAATACGCAGTATTTT. It is translated as CASSPTGKGRNTQYF. Full variable domain (missing parts from reference TRBV9 and TRBJ2-3): DSGVTQTPKHLITATGQRVTLRCSPRSGDLSVYWYQQSLDQGLQFLIQYYNGEERAKGNILERFSAQQFPDLHSELNLSSLELGDSALYFCASSPTGKGRNTQYFGPGTRLTVL.

The sample holds a few counts of this clonotype. This chain joins TRBV6-1 and TRBJ2-3; D gene ambiguous. CDR3 length equals 12 residues. The germline V and J ends were trimmed by 6 bases and 6 bases, with 10 bases remaining between them. CDR1 is MNHNS, CDR2 SASEGT, per germline. The CDR3 DNA follows: TGTGCCAGCAGCCGCGGACGCGATACGCAGTATTTT. It yields the protein CASSRGRDTQYF.

A remark on this clonotype: One junction end disagrees with the germline gene, perhaps due to a read error. This chain joins TRBV12-3 or TRBV12-4 and TRBJ2-2; 10 nucleotides line up with TRBD1. The CDR3 is 15 residues long. CDR3 sequence reads: CASSAGTGVTGEPFF. DNA of the CDR3: TGTGCCAGCAGTGCCGGGACAGGGGTCACCGGGGAGCCGTTTTTT.

This clonotype was recorded a few times. J is TRBJ1-1 and V is TRBV13; D perhaps matches TRBD1 (6 bases). With 5 bases removed from V and 0 bases from J, the gap between germline ends came to 16 bases. The V gene's germline CDR1 is PRHDT and CDR2 FYEKMQ (reference sequence). The CDR3 is made up of 16 amino acids. The CDR3 DNA is TGTGCCAGCAGCACAGGGAGTTGGGGGATGAACACTGAAGCTTTCTTT. Residues: CASSTGSWGMNTEAFF.

The chain links TRBV11-2 to TRBJ1-4; D is possibly TRBD1 (5 bases). The CDR3 covers 14 residues. Germline CDR1 is SGHAT and CDR2 is FQNNGV. V lost 5 bases, J lost 5 bases, and 12 bases lay in between. The CDR3 region has the DNA TGTGCCAGCAGCCGGGTGGGGGGAAATGAAAAACTGTTTTTT. It specifies CASSRVGGNEKLFF.

This clonotype came up many times. V usage is TRBV6-2 or TRBV6-3 and J usage is TRBJ2-1, with a possible D match to TRBD1 (5 bases). The germline gives CDR1 MNHEY, CDR2 SVGEGT. The CDR3 extends over 14 amino acids. Trimming pared 0 bases from V and 3 bases from J, leaving 6 bases between. In DNA form, the CDR3 reads TGTGCCAGCAGTTACTCCAGGGTCTACAATGAGCAGTTCTTC. As protein: CASSYSRVYNEQFF.

Details on this clonotype: A single base separates this from a much larger clone, so it may be a read error. This chain connects TRBV5-1 to TRBJ2-7, with a possible D match to TRBD2 (7 bases). The CDR3 has 14 amino acids. Germline assignment: CDR1 SGHRS and CDR2 YFSETQ. The CDR3: CASSLRGGEYGQYF. CDR3 in DNA: TGCGCCAGCAGCTTGAGAGGGGGGGAATACGGGCAGTACTTC.

In this sample, this clonotype turned up a few times. The V call is TRBV29-1, the J call TRBJ2-7; 7 bases agree with TRBD1. The germline CDR1 and CDR2 sequences are SQVTM and ANQGSEA. J gave up 3 bases and V 6 bases, and 11 bases lay outside the gene matches. The CDR3 spans 14 residues. CDR3 sequence (DNA): TGCAGCGTCGGGGCTGGACAGGAAGACTACGAGCAGTACTTC. Protein product: CSVGAGQEDYEQYF.

This clonotype was picked up a small number of times. J is TRBJ2-1 and V is TRBV27, with 11 bases identical to TRBD2. J lost 8 bases, V lost 3 bases, and 6 bases had no gene match. The CDR3 has 15 residues. CDR1 and CDR2 (germline): MNHEY, SMNVEV (reference sequence). The DNA for the CDR3 is TGTGCCAGCAGTTTCGGACTAGCGGGTGGGTATGAGCAGTTCTTC. It is translated as CASSFGLAGGYEQFF.

The chain recombines TRBV19 with TRBJ2-1; TRBD2 agrees at 7 bases. Germline-derived CDR1 and CDR2 are LNHDA and SQIVND (reference sequence). The CDR3 spans 14 residues. Unmatched junction bases numbered 5, after V lost 3 bases and J lost 6 bases. CDR3 DNA sequence: TGTGCCAGTAGTATTCGGGCGGGAGTCAATGAGCAGTTCTTC. Translated, it gives CASSIRAGVNEQFF. The full variable domain, in which reference TRBV19 and TRBJ2-1 provide the parts outside the CDR3, is DGGITQSPKYLFRKEGQNVTLSCEQNLNHDAMYWYRQDPGQGLRLIYYSQIVNDFQKGDIAEGYSVSREKKESFPLTVTSAQKNPTAFYLCASSIRAGVNEQFFGPGTRLTVL.

This clonotype was observed at least ten times. This rearrangement joins TRBV3-1 to TRBJ2-1; perhaps TRBD1 as D (5 bases). Per the germline V gene, CDR1 is LGHDT and CDR2 is YNNKEL (reference sequence). There are 13 residues in the CDR3. V was shortened by 4 bases and J by 6 bases, with 10 bases between the two germline ends. The CDR3 loop is CASSLAGRNEQFF. The CDR3 nucleotides read TGTGCCAGCAGCCTCGCAGGGCGCAATGAGCAGTTCTTC.

At least ten counts were recorded for this clonotype. This chain joins TRBV6-1 and TRBJ2-5; D uncertain. CDR1 is MNHNS and CDR2 is SASEGT in the germline V gene. There are 15 residues in the CDR3. V was pared by 2 bases and J by 0 bases, with 10 bases between. CDR3 amino acids: CASSENRADQETQYF. The CDR3 coding sequence is TGTGCCAGCAGTGAAAATCGTGCAGACCAAGAGACCCAGTACTTC.

This clonotype was recorded many times. This chain joins TRBV7-2 and TRBJ2-1, with 7 nucleotides matching TRBD1. Germline V lookup: CDR1 SGHTA, CDR2 FQGNSA. The CDR3 is 16 amino acids. J gave up 5 bases and V 5 bases, and 12 bases lay outside the gene matches. CDR3 sequence (DNA): TGTGCCAGCAGCGTAAGGGGGCGGTCGTCTGACAATGAGCAGTTCTTC. Protein sequence: CASSVRGRSSDNEQFF.

This chain joins TRBV7-2 and TRBJ2-4, with a tentative D call TRBD1 (5 bases). The CDR3 extends over 14 amino acids. V lost 1 base and J lost 4, with 8 bases in between. Germline values: CDR1 SGHTA, CDR2 FQGNSA. CDR3 sequence: CASSLGQTKNIQYF. The CDR3 region has the DNA TGTGCCAGCAGCTTAGGACAGACGAAAAACATTCAGTACTTC.

The sample holds a few counts of this clonotype. The rearrangement links TRBV20-1 to TRBJ2-1; D unresolved. The CDR3 length is 11 residues. Germline V gene sequence: CDR1 DFQATT, CDR2 SNEGSKA (reference sequence). The CDR3 sequence is CSKTRYNEQFF. For the CDR3, the DNA is TGCAGCAAGACCCGATACAATGAGCAGTTCTTC.

In this sample, this clonotype turned up once. The rearrangement links TRBV29-1 to TRBJ2-1; D is unresolved. The ends were cut back, 5 bases at V and 7 bases at J, with 12 bases in the middle. CDR3 size: 12 residues. Germline CDR1 reads SQVTM; CDR2 reads ANQGSEA. The CDR3 spells CSVIDGSNEQFF. CDR3 nucleotide sequence: TGCAGCGTTATCGACGGCTCGAATGAGCAGTTCTTC.

This clonotype appeared a few times. This chain uses TRBV7-9 with TRBJ1-2; D may be TRBD1 (6 bases). CDR1 and CDR2 (germline): SEHNR, FQNEAQ (reference sequence). This CDR3 is built from 14 residues. Trimming stripped 3 bases from V and 8 bases from J, with 16 bases between. The CDR3 protein is CASSLGVQGGGYTF. The CDR3 DNA reads as TGTGCCAGCAGCTTGGGAGTACAGGGTGGAGGCTACACCTTC.

Concerning this clonotype itself: Since a much larger clone is just one base distant, this may be a read error. This chain links TRBV28 with TRBJ1-1; no firm D call. The CDR3 runs to 13 residues. CDR1 MDHEN and CDR2 SYDVKM come from the germline V gene. The CDR3 sequence is CASSFSGDTGAFF. The CDR3 DNA is TGTGCCAGCAGTTTTAGTGGGGATACTGGAGCTTTCTTT.

Many counts were recorded for this clonotype. The J gene is TRBJ1-1, the V gene TRBV11-2, with unresolved D. CDR3 length: 13 amino acids. V lost 0 bases and J lost 10, with 12 bases in between. Germline V gives CDR1 SGHAT, CDR2 FQNNGV. CDR3 amino acids: CASSLESRLRAFF. CDR3 bases: TGTGCCAGCAGCTTAGAATCCCGGCTTAGAGCTTTCTTT.

This chain uses TRBV6-1 with TRBJ2-3; D not resolved. This CDR3 contains 13 residues. V was clipped by 7 bases and J by 2 bases, with 10 bases between them. Germline CDR1 MNHNS, CDR2 SASEGT. The CDR3 region is CASKTTATDTQYF. Here the CDR3 DNA reads TGTGCCAGCAAAACCACCGCCACAGATACGCAGTATTTT.

This clonotype was picked up one time. The CDR3 reads CSLDRGNTGELFF. CDR3 in DNA: TGCAGCCTCGACAGGGGGAACACCGGGGAGCTGTTTTTT. V usage is TRBV20-1 and J usage is TRBJ2-2, with 8 bases identical to TRBD1. Per the germline V gene, CDR1 is DFQATT and CDR2 is SNEGSKA (reference sequence). This CDR3 spans 13 amino acids.